This T cell receptor (beta chain) was obtained from a study of blood T cell repertoires in COVID-19. Study overall: Sites across the United States, Italy and Spain contributed samples from acute and convalescent COVID-19.

From germline, CDR1 is LGHNA and CDR2 YNFKEQ. The ends were cut back, 0 bases at V and 5 bases at J, with 14 bases in the middle. The CDR3 has 16 residues. Sequencing used immunoSEQ multiplex PCR; TCRdb keeps in-frame clones, though not all of them. This table holds fewer than 130,000 clones, roughly 87% found once. The V call is TRBV4-2, the J call TRBJ2-4, with a possible D match to TRBD1 (6 bases). Sequencing was carried out using peripheral blood. This TCR was sampled from a human donor in a cohort sampled during active COVID-19. CDR3 coding DNA: TGTGCCAGCAGCCAAGATTGGGGGCCCCTTCAAAACATTCAGTACTTC. Residues: CASSQDWGPLQNIQYF.